Below are 14 T cell receptor beta chains sequenced from a single sample in a study of neoadjuvant anti-PD-1 for oral cavity cancer. As to time point: after neoadjuvant nivolumab, at surgical resection. Sequencing used immunoSEQ multiplex PCR; TCRdb keeps in-frame clones, though not all of them. The sample comprises some 9,800 clones, under 75% of which are singletons, and 4.5% rests with the top ten. The sequencing used PBMCs, collected after nivolumab (anti-PD-1) treatment. The receptor source for this set is a person aged 40 to 85 with oral cavity squamous cell carcinoma.

The chain is built from TRBV29-1 and TRBJ1-1, with D uncertain. This CDR3 contains 13 residues. Germline loops: CDR1 SQVTM, CDR2 ANQGSEA. V was cut by 3 bases and J by 0 bases, with 8 bases left in between. CDR3 residues: CSVERHLNTEAFF. The CDR3 bases are TGCAGCGTTGAGAGGCACCTGAACACTGAAGCTTTCTTT.

V is TRBV27 and J is TRBJ1-5, with a weak D call TRBD1 (5 bases). Per the germline V gene, CDR1 is MNHEY and CDR2 is SMNVEV (reference sequence). The CDR3 consists of 16 residues. V shed 6 bases and J shed 1 base, with 16 bases lying between them. The chain's CDR3 is CASSPLGGRSNQPQHF. As DNA, the CDR3 is TGTGCCAGCAGCCCTCTGGGGGGTCGGAGCAATCAGCCCCAGCATTTT.

Only a few counts were recorded for this clone. The gene calls are TRBV5-1 and TRBJ1-2, with 10 bases aligning to TRBD1. There are 14 residues in the CDR3. Germline CDR1 reads SGHRS; CDR2 reads YFSETQ. Trimming at V came to 6 bases and at J to 7 bases, leaving 9 bases not matched to a gene. The CDR3 loop is CASNGDRGPSGYTF. The CDR3 DNA is TGCGCCAGCAACGGCGACAGGGGGCCTTCTGGCTACACCTTC.

This clone was found once. The rearrangement links TRBV5-6 to TRBJ1-1; 8 bases agree with TRBD1. Germline assignment: CDR1 SGHDT and CDR2 YYEEEE. After removal of 2 bases from V and 6 bases from J, the junction contained 12 bases not matched to a gene. There are 16 residues in the CDR3. The DNA for the CDR3 is TGTGCCAGCAGCTTTTATGCCAGGGGGCAAAGCTCTGAAGCTTTCTTT. Its protein product is CASSFYARGQSSEAFF.

The V gene is TRBV11-2, the J gene TRBJ2-4; no firm D call. The CDR3 consists of 15 residues. CDR1 is SGHAT, CDR2 FQNNGV, per germline. V lost 2 bases and J lost 6, with 14 bases in between. CDR3 protein: CASSLMLAASNIQYF. Here the CDR3 DNA reads TGTGCCAGCAGCTTAATGCTCGCGGCGTCAAACATTCAGTACTTC.

The chain combines TRBV6-5 with TRBJ2-7; 8 nucleotides align to TRBD2. The CDR3 runs to 15 residues. V trimming: 6 bases; J trimming: 1 base; junction bases outside the gene matches: 8. CDR1 and CDR2 (germline): MNHEY, SVGAGI. CDR3 DNA sequence: TGTGCCAGCAGACTTAGCGGGATAGGATCCTACGAGCAGTACTTC. It specifies CASRLSGIGSYEQYF.

The chain combines TRBV11-2 with TRBJ2-3, with a possible D match to TRBD2 (6 bases). This CDR3 has 15 amino acids. Deletions cut 0 bases from V and 1 base from J, with 8 bases between. CDR1 is SGHAT, CDR2 FQNNGV, per germline. CDR3 protein: CASSLDGGGTDTQYF. The CDR3 DNA is TGTGCCAGCAGCTTAGACGGGGGAGGCACAGATACGCAGTATTTT.

This chain connects TRBV6-1 to TRBJ1-4, with D uncertain. The CDR3 has 17 amino acids. V lost 2 bases, J lost 0 bases, and 13 bases lay in between. Germline CDR1 MNHNS, CDR2 SASEGT. The CDR3 coding sequence is TGTGCCAGCAGTGAAATACAGTCGTTCGCAACTAATGAAAAACTGTTTTTT. Translation gives CASSEIQSFATNEKLFF.

This chain links TRBV7-7 with TRBJ2-1; D is perhaps TRBD1 (6 bases). Trimming cost V 5 bases and J 0 bases, with 17 bases left between them. Germline V lookup: CDR1 SSHAT, CDR2 FNYEAQ (reference sequence). The CDR3 has 17 residues. CDR3 bases: TGTGCCAGCAGCGCCGCCGGGACAAGGGTCTCCTACAATGAGCAGTTCTTC. Its translation is CASSAAGTRVSYNEQFF. Combining the CDR3 with reference TRBV7-7 and TRBJ2-1 gives the whole variable domain GAGVSQSPRYKVTKRGQDVTLRCDPISSHATLYWYQQALGQGPEFLTYFNYEAQPDKSGLPSDRFSAERPEGSISTLTIQRTEQRDSAMYRCASSAAGTRVSYNEQFFGPGTRLTVL.

CDR3 protein: CASSLAIGTLLYEQYF. CDR3 DNA: TGTGCCAGCAGCCTGGCAATCGGGACTCTTCTCTACGAGCAGTACTTC. The gene calls are TRBV7-2 and TRBJ2-7; a possible D gene is TRBD2 (6 bases). Germline lookup yields CDR1 SGHTA and CDR2 FQGNSA. Trimming shortened V by 5 bases and J by 3 bases, and 20 bases separated the two germline ends. This CDR3 spans 16 amino acids.

The genes are TRBV11-2 and TRBJ2-1; perhaps TRBD1 as D (6 bases). The CDR3 extends over 14 amino acids. V was cut by 3 bases and J by 4 bases, with 10 bases left in between. The germline CDR1 and CDR2 sequences are SGHAT and FQNNGV. The chain's CDR3 is CASSFGGQYNEQFF. CDR3 DNA: TGTGCCAGCAGCTTTGGGGGACAATACAATGAGCAGTTCTTC.

This clone was observed a handful of times. The rearrangement uses TRBV6-5 and TRBJ1-1; D not resolved. CDR1 is MNHEY and CDR2 is SVGAGI in the germline V gene. This CDR3 comprises 11 residues. V gave up 4 bases and J gave up 10 bases, with 10 bases separating them. The CDR3, as DNA: TGTGCCAGCAGTTTGGGAGAGGGAGCTTTCTTT. As protein: CASSLGEGAFF.

CDR3 nucleotides: TGCGCCAGCAGTCGAGACCCGGGACAGCGAAGCTATGGCTACACCTTC. It translates to CASSRDPGQRSYGYTF. V usage is TRBV4-1 and J usage is TRBJ1-2; 7 nucleotides agree with TRBD1. The CDR3 is made up of 16 amino acids. The germline V gene encodes CDR1 MGHRA and CDR2 YSYEKL. The V gene end was trimmed by 6 bases and the J gene end by 4 bases; junction bases not matched to a gene: 14.

V is TRBV7-9 and J is TRBJ2-3; 7 bases align to TRBD2. V shed 0 bases and J 6 bases; nucleotides not matched to a gene: 12. The CDR3 is 17 residues long. The germline gives CDR1 SEHNR, CDR2 FQNEAQ (reference sequence). CDR3 protein: CASSLARLAEVDDTQYF. CDR3 DNA sequence: TGTGCCAGCAGCTTAGCACGGCTAGCGGAGGTGGACGATACGCAGTATTTT.